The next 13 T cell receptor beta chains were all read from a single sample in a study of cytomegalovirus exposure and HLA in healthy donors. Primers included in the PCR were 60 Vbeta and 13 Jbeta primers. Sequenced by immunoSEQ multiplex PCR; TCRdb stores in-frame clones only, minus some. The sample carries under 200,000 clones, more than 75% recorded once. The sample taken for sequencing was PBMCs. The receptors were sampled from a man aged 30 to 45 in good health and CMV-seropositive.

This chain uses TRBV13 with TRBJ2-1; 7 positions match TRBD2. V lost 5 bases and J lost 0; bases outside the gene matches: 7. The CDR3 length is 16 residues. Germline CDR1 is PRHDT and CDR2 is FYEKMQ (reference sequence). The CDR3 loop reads CASSLLAASSYNEQFF. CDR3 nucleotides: TGTGCCAGCAGCCTTCTAGCGGCAAGCTCCTACAATGAGCAGTTCTTC.

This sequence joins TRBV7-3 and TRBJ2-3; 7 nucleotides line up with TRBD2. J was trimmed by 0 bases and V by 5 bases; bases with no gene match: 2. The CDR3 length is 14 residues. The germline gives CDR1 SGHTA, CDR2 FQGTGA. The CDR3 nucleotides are TGTGCCAGCAGCCTTAGCGGGAGCACAGATACGCAGTATTTT. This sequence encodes CASSLSGSTDTQYF.

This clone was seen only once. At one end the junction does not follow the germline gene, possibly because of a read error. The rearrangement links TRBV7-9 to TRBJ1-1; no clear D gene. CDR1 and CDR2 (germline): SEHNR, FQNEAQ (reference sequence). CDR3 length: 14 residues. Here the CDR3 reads CSSSKDAGGTEAFF. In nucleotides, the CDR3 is TGTTCCAGCAGCAAAGATGCGGGAGGCACTGAAGCTTTCTTT. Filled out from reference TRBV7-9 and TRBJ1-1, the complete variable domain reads DTGVSQNPRHKITKRGQNVTFRCDPISEHNRLYWYRQTLGQGPEFLTYFQNEAQLEKSRLLSDRFSAERPKGSFSTLEIQRTEQGDSAMYLCSSSKDAGGTEAFFGQGTRLTVV.

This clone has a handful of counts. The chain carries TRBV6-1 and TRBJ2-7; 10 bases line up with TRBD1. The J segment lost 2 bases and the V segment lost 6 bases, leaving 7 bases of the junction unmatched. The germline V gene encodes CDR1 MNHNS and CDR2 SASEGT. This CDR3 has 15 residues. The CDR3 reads CASRAGQGMAYEQYF. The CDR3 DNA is TGTGCCAGCAGAGCGGGACAGGGGATGGCCTACGAGCAGTACTTC.

In DNA form, the CDR3 reads TGCGCCAGCAGGACCGACGGACTGTCCTACGAGCAGTACGTC. The encoded protein is CASRTDGLSYEQYV. The rearrangement links TRBV5-1 to TRBJ2-7, with D tentatively TRBD2 (5 bases). The CDR3 extends over 14 amino acids. Trimming removed 5 bases from V and 1 base from J, with 13 bases in between. Germline lookup yields CDR1 SGHRS and CDR2 YFSETQ.

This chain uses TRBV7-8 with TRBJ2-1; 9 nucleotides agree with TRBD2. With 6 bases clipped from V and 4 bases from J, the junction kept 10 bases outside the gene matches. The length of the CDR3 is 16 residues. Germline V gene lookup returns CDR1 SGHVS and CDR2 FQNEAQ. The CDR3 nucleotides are TGTGCCAGCAGTTCCCTAGGGGCGGGAGGGTACAATGAGCAGTTCTTC. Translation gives CASSSLGAGGYNEQFF. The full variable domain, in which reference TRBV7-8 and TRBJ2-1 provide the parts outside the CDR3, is GAGVSQSPRYKVAKRGQDVALRCDPISGHVSLFWYQQALGQGPEFLTYFQNEAQLDKSGLPSDRFFAERPEGSVSTLKIQRTQQEDSAVYLCASSSLGAGGYNEQFFGPGTRLTVL.

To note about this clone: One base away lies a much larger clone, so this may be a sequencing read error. CDR3 in amino acids: CASSGTNTGELFF. For the CDR3, the DNA is TGTGCCAGCAGCGGGACAAACACCGGGGAGCTGTTTTTT. The rearrangement uses TRBV7-9 and TRBJ2-2, with D possibly being TRBD1 (6 bases). Trimming pared 5 bases from V and 2 bases from J, leaving 6 bases between. Germline V gene lookup returns CDR1 SEHNR and CDR2 FQNEAQ (reference sequence). CDR3 length: 13 residues.

CDR3 sequence: CASSIAAGPEQYF. CDR3 DNA: TGTGCCAGTAGTATAGCTGCAGGGCCCGAGCAGTACTTC. The chain uses TRBV19 and TRBJ2-7; D possibly corresponds to TRBD1 (5 bases). The length of the CDR3 is 13 residues. V shed 1 base and J shed 6 bases, with 10 bases lying between them. Germline values: CDR1 LNHDA, CDR2 SQIVND (reference sequence).

Here the CDR3 DNA reads TGTGCCAGTAGTAAGGTGGGCAGAGGATCTAGCGGGCCCACCGGGGAGCTGTTTTTT. Translated, it gives CASSKVGRGSSGPTGELFF. The J gene is TRBJ2-2, the V gene TRBV19, with 8 bases that match TRBD2. From germline, CDR1 is LNHDA and CDR2 SQIVND (reference sequence). This CDR3 region has 19 residues. With V trimmed by 4 bases and J by 4 bases, 17 bases remained unmatched.

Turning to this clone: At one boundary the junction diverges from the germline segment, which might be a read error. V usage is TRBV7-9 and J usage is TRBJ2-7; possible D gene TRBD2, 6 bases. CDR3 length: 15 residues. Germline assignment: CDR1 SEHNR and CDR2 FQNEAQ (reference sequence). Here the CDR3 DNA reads TGTTCCAGCAGCTTAGGTGTGTCTAGCGCCTACGAGCAGTACTTC. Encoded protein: CSSSLGVSSAYEQYF.

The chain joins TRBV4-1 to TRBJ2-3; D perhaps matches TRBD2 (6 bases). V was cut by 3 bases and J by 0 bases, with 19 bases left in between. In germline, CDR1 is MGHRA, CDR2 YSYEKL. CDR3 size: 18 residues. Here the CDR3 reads CASSQRVPSGSSTDTQYF. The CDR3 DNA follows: TGCGCCAGCAGCCAGAGGGTCCCAAGCGGGTCTAGCACAGATACGCAGTATTTT.

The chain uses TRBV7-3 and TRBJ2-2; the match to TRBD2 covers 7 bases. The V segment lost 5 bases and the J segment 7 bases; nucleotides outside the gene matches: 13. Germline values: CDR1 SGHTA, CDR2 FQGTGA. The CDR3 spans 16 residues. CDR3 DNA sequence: TGTGCCAGCAGCCCGCGTCGCGGTAGCGGGTACGGGGAGCTGTTTTTT. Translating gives CASSPRRGSGYGELFF.

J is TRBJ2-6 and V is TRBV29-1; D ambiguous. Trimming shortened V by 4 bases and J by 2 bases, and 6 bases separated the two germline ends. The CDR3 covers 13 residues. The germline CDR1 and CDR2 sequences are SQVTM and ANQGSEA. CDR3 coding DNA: TGCAGCGTTGGTACTACTGGGGCCAACGTCCTGACTTTC. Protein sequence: CSVGTTGANVLTF.